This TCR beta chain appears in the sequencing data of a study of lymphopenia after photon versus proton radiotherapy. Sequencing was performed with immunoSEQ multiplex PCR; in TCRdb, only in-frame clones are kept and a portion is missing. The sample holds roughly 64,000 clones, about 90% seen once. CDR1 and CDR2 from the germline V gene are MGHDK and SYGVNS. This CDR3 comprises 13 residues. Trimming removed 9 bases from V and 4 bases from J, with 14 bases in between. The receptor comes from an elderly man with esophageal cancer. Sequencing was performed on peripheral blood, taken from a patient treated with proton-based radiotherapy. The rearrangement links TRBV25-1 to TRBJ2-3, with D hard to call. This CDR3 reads CASCIGASDTQYF. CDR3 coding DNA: TGTGCCAGTTGTATAGGAGCATCAGATACGCAGTATTTT.